A single T cell receptor (beta chain) is shown here with its context. Its antigen remains undetermined. Qualities for individual bases were not recorded, and no much larger clone is one base off. The Qiagen DNeasy kit was used to extract genomic DNA both from unsorted PBMCs and from the negatively selected CD4+ and CD8+ fractions. Using primers that anneal to V and J segments, immunoSEQ multiplex PCR amplified the TCR beta CDR3 regions. A synthetic immune receptor repertoire was used to minimize amplification bias, and any remaining bias was removed computationally after sequencing. The study's processing was this. Custom Python scripts were used to quantify repertoire diversity as the Shannon entropy index. The unsorted, CD4+ and CD8+ repertoires were each analyzed separately, with the exception of combined analyses, where CD4+ and CD8+ sequences were merged in silico. Clonal expansion was defined as at least a 2-fold frequency increase after treatment relative to C1D1, with a pseudocount of 0.5 for undetected baseline clones. Clones with 0 or 1 copy at C1D1 were defined as singleton clones, while clones with 2 or more copies were defined as non-singleton clones. By matching protein sequences in sorted samples from the same patient, clones expanded in unsorted samples were annotated as CD4+, CD8+ or unknown. Wilcoxon tests on paired samples were used to test diversity changes from C1D1 to C4D1. The table comes from immuneACCESS by way of TCRdb, which keeps in-frame sequences with V and J called. Part of the clones is missing from these tables; in studies checked, under half for an unresolved V gene and the rest for unknown reasons. V, J and clone size were drawn from that table, and D and trimming were deduced from the DNA. The sample table lists 60,000 to 75,000 clones, about 92% of them with a count of one. Roughly a tenth of the sample comes from the top ten.

The CDR3 sequence holds 14 residues, the cysteine and phenylalanine included. Just CDR3 DNA is preserved here, 42 bases in frame from base 1. V is pruned by 5 bases and J by 6 bases, leaving 7 bases of the junction without a gene match. From a lookup of the germline V gene (reference sequence), CDR1 and CDR2 are MNHEY and SMNVEV. This sample's time point label indicates: cycle 1 day 1 (C1D1), immediately before nivolumab initiation. Relapse after autologous stem cell transplantation had occurred in all trial patients, and cohorts A, B and C were distinguished by prior brentuximab vedotin exposure. The trial cohort comprised some 60 patients with relapsed/refractory classical Hodgkin lymphoma whose best overall responses were complete response, partial response or progressive disease. Trial patients were treated with single-agent nivolumab in the multi-cohort phase II CheckMate 205 trial. Best overall response was determined by an independent review committee according to the 2007 International Working Group response criteria. Trial PBMCs were collected immediately before nivolumab initiation (C1D1) and during therapy at cycle 2 day 1 and cycle 4 day 1. Peripheral blood was collected in 8 mL Vacutainer Cell Preparation Tubes, from which PBMCs were isolated by centrifugation and then cryopreserved.

This specimen comes from a study of PD-1 blockade in classical Hodgkin lymphoma (dated by TCRdb to 2020 to 2022). At the level of the whole study: Nivolumab dosing was 3 mg/kg intravenously every 2 weeks, continuing until either disease progression or unacceptable toxicity. A peripheral blood immune signature of response to PD-1 blockade in classical Hodgkin lymphoma was defined using TCR beta sequencing and CyTOF. The investigation overall reported the following: Diversity was lower in patients who began nivolumab less than 1 year after ASCT, so these patients were left out of later analyses to avoid confounding by immune reconstitution. By C4D1, a significant rise was seen in CD4+ TCR diversity but not in CD8+ TCR diversity (p=0.0027 vs p=0.16), and the rise was most apparent among complete responders (p=0.02). Baseline diversity similar to that of newly diagnosed patients was observed in trial patients achieving complete response, whereas significantly lower diversity was observed in partial responders and progressors. Baseline TCR diversity was reported as lower in newly diagnosed patients than in healthy donors, and lower still in relapsed/refractory patients. The study covered only a single clinical trial cohort, and the causes of the repertoire differences, possibly disease activity or prior therapy, were still not defined.

Sample: peripheral blood mononuclear cells (PBMCs), taken at baseline. This sequence uses TRBV27 and TRBJ1-5, and TRBD1 matches 7 of the central bases. This clonotype originated in a human donor with classical Hodgkin lymphoma. The DNA is as follows: TGTGCCAGCAGTCCGTACAGGGGTGCTCAGCCCCAGCATTTT. This is translated as CASSPYRGAQPQHF.